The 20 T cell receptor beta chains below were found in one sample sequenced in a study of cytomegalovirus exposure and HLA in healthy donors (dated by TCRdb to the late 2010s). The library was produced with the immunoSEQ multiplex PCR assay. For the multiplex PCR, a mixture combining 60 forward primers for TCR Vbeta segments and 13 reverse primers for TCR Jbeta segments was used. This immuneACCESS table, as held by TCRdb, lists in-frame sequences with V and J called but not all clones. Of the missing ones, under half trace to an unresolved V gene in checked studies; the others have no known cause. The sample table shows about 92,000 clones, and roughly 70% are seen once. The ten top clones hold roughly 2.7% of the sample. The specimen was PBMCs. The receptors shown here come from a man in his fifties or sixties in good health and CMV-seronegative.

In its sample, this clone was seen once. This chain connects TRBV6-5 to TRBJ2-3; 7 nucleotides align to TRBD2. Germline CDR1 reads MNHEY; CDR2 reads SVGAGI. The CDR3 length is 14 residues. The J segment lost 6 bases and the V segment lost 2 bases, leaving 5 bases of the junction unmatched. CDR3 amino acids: CASSYGDYIDTQYF. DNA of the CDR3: TGTGCCAGCAGTTACGGGGACTATATTGATACGCAGTATTTT.

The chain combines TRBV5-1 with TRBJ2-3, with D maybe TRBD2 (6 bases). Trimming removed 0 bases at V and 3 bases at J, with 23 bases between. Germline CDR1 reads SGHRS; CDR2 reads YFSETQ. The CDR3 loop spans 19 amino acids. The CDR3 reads CASSLALAAGRGTTDTQYF. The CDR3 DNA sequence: TGCGCCAGCAGCTTGGCGTTGGCAGCGGGTAGGGGCACTACAGATACGCAGTATTTT.

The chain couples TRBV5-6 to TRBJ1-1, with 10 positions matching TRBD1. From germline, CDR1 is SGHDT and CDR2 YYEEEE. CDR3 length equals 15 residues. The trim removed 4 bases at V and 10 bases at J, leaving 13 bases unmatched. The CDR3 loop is CASSKAGTGEIVAFF. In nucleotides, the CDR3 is TGTGCCAGCAGCAAAGCCGGGACAGGGGAGATCGTAGCTTTCTTT.

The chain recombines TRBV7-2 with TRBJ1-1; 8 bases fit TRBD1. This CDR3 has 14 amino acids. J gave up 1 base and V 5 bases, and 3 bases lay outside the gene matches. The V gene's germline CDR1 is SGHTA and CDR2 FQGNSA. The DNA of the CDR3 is TGTGCCAGCAGCCCAGGGGGCGAGAACACTGAAGCTTTCTTT. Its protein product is CASSPGGENTEAFF.

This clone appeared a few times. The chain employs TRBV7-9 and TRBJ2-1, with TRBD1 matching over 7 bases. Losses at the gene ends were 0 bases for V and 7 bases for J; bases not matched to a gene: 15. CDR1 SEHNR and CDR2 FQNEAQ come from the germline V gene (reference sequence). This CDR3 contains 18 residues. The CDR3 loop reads CASSLASLRGTVRNEQFF. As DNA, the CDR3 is TGTGCCAGCAGCTTAGCATCCCTCCGAGGGACAGTGCGAAATGAGCAGTTCTTC.

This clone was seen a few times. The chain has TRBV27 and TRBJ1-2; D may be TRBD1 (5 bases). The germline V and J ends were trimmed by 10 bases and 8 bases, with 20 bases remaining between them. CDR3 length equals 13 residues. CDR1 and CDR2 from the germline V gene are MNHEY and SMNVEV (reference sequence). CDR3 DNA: TGTGCCACCCCTCCGGCCAGGGCGGCGGGCTACACCTTC. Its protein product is CATPPARAAGYTF.

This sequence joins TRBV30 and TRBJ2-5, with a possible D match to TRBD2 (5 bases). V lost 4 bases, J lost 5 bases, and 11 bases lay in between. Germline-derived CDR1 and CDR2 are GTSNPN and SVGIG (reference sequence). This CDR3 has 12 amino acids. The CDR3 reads CAWNKAVETQYF. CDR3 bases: TGTGCCTGGAATAAAGCGGTTGAGACCCAGTACTTC.

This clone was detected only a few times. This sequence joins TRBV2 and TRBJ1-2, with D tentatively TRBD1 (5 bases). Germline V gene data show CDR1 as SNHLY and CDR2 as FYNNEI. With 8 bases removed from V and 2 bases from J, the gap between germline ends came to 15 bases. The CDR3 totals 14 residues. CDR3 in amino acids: CASHPPGGNYGYTF. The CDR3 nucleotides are TGTGCCAGCCACCCTCCCGGGGGGAACTATGGCTACACCTTC.

The CDR3 is CASSSSDTQYF. The CDR3 DNA is TGTGCCAGCAGTTCGTCGGATACGCAGTATTTT. The V and J genes are TRBV7-9 and TRBJ2-3; D unclear. Germline values: CDR1 SEHNR, CDR2 FQNEAQ (reference sequence). Trimming took off 6 bases at V and 6 bases at J, with 7 bases between the two ends. This CDR3 has 11 residues.

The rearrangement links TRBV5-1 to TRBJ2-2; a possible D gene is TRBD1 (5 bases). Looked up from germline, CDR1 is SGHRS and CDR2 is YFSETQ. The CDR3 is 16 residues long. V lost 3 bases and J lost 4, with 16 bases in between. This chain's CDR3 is CASSSSPDTATGELFF. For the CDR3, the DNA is TGCGCCAGCAGCTCTTCCCCGGACACGGCCACCGGGGAGCTGTTTTTT. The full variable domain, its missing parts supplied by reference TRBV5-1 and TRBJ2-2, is KAGVTQTPRYLIKTRGQQVTLSCSPISGHRSVSWYQQTPGQGLQFLFEYFSETQRNKGNFPGRFSGRQFSNSRSEMNVSTLELGDSALYLCASSSSPDTATGELFFGEGSRLTVL.

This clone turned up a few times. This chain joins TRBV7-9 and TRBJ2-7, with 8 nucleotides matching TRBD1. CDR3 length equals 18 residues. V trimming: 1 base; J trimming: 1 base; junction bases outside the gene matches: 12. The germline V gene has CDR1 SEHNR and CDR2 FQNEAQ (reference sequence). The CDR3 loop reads CASSLVLPGTGLSYEQYF. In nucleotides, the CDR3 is TGTGCCAGCAGCTTAGTCCTGCCCGGGACAGGACTATCCTACGAGCAGTACTTC.

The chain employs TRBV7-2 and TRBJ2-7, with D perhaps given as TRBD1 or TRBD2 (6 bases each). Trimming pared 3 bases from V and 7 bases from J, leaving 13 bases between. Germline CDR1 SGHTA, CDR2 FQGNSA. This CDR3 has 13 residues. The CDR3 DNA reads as TGTGCCAGCAGCTTTCGGCAGGGGAGGGAGCAGTACGTC. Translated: CASSFRQGREQYV.

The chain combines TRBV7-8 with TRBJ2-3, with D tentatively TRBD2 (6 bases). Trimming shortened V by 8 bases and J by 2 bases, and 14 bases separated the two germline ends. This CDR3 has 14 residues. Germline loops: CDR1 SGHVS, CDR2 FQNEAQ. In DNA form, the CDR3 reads TGTGCCAGCCGGGCGGGGCCAGACACAGATACGCAGTATTTT. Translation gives CASRAGPDTDTQYF.

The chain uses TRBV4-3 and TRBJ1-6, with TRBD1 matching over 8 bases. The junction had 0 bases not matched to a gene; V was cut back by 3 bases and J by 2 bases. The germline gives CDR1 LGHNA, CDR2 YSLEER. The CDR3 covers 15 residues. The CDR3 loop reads CASSQDRAYNSPLHF. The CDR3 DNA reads TGCGCCAGCAGCCAGGACAGGGCCTATAATTCACCCCTCCACTTT.

DNA of the CDR3: TGTGCCAGCAGGGGAAGGGGGCTAACTGAAAAACTGTTTTTT. As protein: CASRGRGLTEKLFF. The chain has TRBV7-9 and TRBJ1-4; 7 positions match TRBD1. The length of the CDR3 is 14 residues. Germline-derived CDR1 and CDR2 are SEHNR and FQNEAQ (reference sequence). The V gene end was trimmed by 6 bases and the J gene end by 7 bases; junction bases not matched to a gene: 8.

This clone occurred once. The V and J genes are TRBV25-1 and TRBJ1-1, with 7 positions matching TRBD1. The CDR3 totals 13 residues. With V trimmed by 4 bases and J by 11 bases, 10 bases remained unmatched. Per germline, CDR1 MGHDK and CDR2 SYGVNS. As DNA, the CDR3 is TGTGCCAGCAGTGTAGCTTTAGGGACAGAGGCTTTCTTT. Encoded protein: CASSVALGTEAFF.

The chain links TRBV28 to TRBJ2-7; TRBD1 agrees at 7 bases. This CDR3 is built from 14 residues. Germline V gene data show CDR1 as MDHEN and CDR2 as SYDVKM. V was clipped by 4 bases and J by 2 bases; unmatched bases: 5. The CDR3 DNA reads TGTGCCAGCAGTTCAGGGGGAAGGGCCTACGAGCAGTACTTC. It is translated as CASSSGGRAYEQYF.

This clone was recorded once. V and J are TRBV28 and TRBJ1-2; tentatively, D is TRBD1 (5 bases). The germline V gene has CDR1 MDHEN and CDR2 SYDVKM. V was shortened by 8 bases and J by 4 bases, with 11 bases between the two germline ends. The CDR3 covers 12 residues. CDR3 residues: CASARVFYGYTF. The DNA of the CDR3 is TGTGCCAGCGCCAGGGTGTTCTATGGCTACACCTTC.

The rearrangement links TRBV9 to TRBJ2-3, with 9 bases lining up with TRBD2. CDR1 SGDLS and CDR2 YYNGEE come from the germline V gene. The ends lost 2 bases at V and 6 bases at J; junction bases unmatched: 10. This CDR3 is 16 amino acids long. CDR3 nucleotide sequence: TGTGCCAGCAGCGTGGGAGGTAGCGGGAGTGAGGATACGCAGTATTTT. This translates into CASSVGGSGSEDTQYF.

The chain's CDR3 is CASTQDRGREKLFF. The CDR3 DNA is TGTGCCAGCACCCAGGACAGGGGAAGGGAAAAACTGTTTTTT. The chain couples TRBV5-4 to TRBJ1-4, with TRBD1 matching over 9 bases. Trimming removed 6 bases from V and 8 bases from J; junction bases left unmatched: 8. The CDR3 has 14 residues. CDR1 and CDR2 from the germline V gene are SGHNT and YYREEE (reference sequence).